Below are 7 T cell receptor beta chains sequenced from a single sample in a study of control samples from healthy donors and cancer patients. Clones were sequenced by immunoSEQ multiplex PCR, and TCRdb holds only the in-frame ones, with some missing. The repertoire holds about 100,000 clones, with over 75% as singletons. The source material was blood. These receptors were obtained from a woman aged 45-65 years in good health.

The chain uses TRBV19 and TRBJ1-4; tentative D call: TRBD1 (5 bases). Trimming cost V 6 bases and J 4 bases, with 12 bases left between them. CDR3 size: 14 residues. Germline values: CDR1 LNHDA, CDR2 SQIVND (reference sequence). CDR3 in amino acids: CASRDQGYNEKLFF. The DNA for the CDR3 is TGTGCCAGTAGAGACCAGGGCTATAATGAAAAACTGTTTTTT.

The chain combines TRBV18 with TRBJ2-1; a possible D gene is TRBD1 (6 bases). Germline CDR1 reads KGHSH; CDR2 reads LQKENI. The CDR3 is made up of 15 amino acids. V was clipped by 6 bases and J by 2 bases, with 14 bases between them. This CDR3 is CASSQGGRTYNEQFF. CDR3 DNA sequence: TGTGCCAGCTCTCAAGGGGGAAGGACCTACAATGAGCAGTTCTTC.

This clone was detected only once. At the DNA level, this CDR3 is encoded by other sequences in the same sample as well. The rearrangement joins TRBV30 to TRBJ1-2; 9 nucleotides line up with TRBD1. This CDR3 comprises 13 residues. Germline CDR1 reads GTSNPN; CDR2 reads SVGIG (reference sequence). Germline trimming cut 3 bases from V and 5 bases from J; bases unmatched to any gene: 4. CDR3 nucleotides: TGTGCCTGGAGGGGAGACAGGGGGTATGGCTACACCTTC. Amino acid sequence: CAWRGDRGYGYTF.

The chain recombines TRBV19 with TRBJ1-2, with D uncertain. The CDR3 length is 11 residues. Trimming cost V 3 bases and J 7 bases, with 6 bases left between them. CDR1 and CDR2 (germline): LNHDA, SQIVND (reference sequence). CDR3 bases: TGTGCCAGTAGTATTGGGCCTGGCTACACCTTC. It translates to CASSIGPGYTF.

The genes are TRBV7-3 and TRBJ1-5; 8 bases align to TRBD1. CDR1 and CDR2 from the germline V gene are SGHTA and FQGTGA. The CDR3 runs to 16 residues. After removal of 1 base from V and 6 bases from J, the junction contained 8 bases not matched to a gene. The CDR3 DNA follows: TGTGCCAGCAGCTTAAAGGGACAGGTTATCTCTCAGCCCCAGCATTTT. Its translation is CASSLKGQVISQPQHF.

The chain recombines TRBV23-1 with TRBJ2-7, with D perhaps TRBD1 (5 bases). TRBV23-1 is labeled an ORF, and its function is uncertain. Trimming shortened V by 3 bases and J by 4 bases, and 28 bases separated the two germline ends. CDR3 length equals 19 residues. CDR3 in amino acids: CASSHPKGSMRPKDYEQYV. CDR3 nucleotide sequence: TGCGCCAGCAGTCACCCGAAGGGGTCCATGAGGCCGAAAGATTACGAGCAGTACGTC.

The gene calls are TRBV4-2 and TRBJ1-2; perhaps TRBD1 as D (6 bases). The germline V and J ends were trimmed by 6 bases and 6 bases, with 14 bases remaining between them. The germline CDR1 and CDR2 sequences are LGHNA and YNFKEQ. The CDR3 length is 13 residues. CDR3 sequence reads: CASRRGRADGYTF. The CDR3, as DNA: TGTGCCAGCAGGAGGGGGAGAGCTGATGGCTACACCTTC.